The 8 T cell receptor beta chains presented below share a single source sample, sequenced in a study of blood T cell repertoires in COVID-19. Measured with immunoSEQ multiplex PCR; TCRdb has only the in-frame clones, and not every one. The sample yields 70,000 to 95,000 clones, roughly 79% seen once. Sequencing was performed on peripheral blood. These TCRs come from a woman aged 70-85 years with acute or convalescent COVID-19.

The CDR3 bases are TGTGCCAGCAGCTTATACGGTCGGCTAGCGGGAGTAGGTGAGCAGTTCTTC. As protein: CASSLYGRLAGVGEQFF. The chain is built from TRBV7-2 and TRBJ2-1; TRBD2 aligns across 10 bases. Per germline, CDR1 SGHTA and CDR2 FQGNSA. The CDR3 is 17 amino acids. The ends lost 2 bases at V and 9 bases at J; junction bases unmatched: 13.

This chain joins TRBV28 and TRBJ2-7; 10 positions match TRBD2. This CDR3 region has 16 residues. Germline V gene lookup returns CDR1 MDHEN and CDR2 SYDVKM. V was pared by 6 bases and J by 0 bases, with 8 bases of the junction left unmatched. This CDR3 reads CASRRTSGTRSYEQYF. The CDR3 nucleotides are TGTGCCAGCAGAAGAACTAGCGGGACCCGCTCCTACGAGCAGTACTTC. The variable domain in full, with the rest retrieved from reference TRBV28 and TRBJ2-7, is DVKVTQSSRYLVKRTGEKVFLECVQDMDHENMFWYRQDPGLGLRLIYFSYDVKMKEKGDIPEGYSVSREKKERFSLILESASTNQTSMYLCASRRTSGTRSYEQYFGPGTRLTVT.

The chain carries TRBV6-1 and TRBJ1-5; 7 positions match TRBD1. Per the germline V gene, CDR1 is MNHNS and CDR2 is SASEGT. The CDR3 runs 15 residues. The V gene end was trimmed by 2 bases and the J gene end by 4 bases; junction bases not matched to a gene: 5. Here the CDR3 DNA reads TGTGCCAGCAGTGAACTTCGACAGGGTAATCAGCCCCAGCATTTT. As protein: CASSELRQGNQPQHF.

The J gene is TRBJ2-1, the V gene TRBV10-2, with D possibly being TRBD1 (6 bases). The CDR3 is made up of 15 amino acids. V was shortened by 3 bases and J by 3 bases, with 12 bases between the two germline ends. The V gene's germline CDR1 is WSHSY and CDR2 SAAADI. This CDR3 is CASSELGAFYNEQFF. DNA of the CDR3: TGCGCCAGCAGTGAATTGGGGGCCTTCTACAATGAGCAGTTCTTC.

The V and J genes are TRBV5-1 and TRBJ1-2, with D perhaps matching TRBD1 (6 bases). Germline CDR1 is SGHRS and CDR2 is YFSETQ. CDR3 length: 16 residues. V lost 4 bases and J 2 bases, leaving 18 bases between the germline ends. The CDR3 bases are TGCGCCAGCAGCATGGGGTCGCCCCAGGGGAACTATGGCTACACCTTC. Its translation is CASSMGSPQGNYGYTF. Drawing the rest from reference TRBV5-1 and TRBJ1-2, the complete variable domain is KAGVTQTPRYLIKTRGQQVTLSCSPISGHRSVSWYQQTPGQGLQFLFEYFSETQRNKGNFPGRFSGRQFSNSRSEMNVSTLELGDSALYLCASSMGSPQGNYGYTFGSGTRLTVV.

J is TRBJ2-1 and V is TRBV29-1; TRBD2 matches 8 bases. Trimming removed 7 bases from V and 4 bases from J; junction bases left unmatched: 9. The CDR3 spans 14 residues. From germline, CDR1 is SQVTM and CDR2 ANQGSEA. As DNA, the CDR3 is TGCAGCGCCCTTAGCGGGACCGCTTACAATGAGCAGTTCTTC. The encoded protein is CSALSGTAYNEQFF.

V usage is TRBV7-6 and J usage is TRBJ2-3; 10 nucleotides align to TRBD1. The CDR3 loop spans 15 amino acids. V lost 6 bases, J lost 5 bases, and 8 bases stayed unmatched. Germline values: CDR1 SGHVS, CDR2 FNYEAQ. This CDR3 reads CASSGQGVFGDTQYF. DNA of the CDR3: TGTGCCAGCAGTGGACAGGGGGTTTTTGGAGATACGCAGTATTTT.

CDR3 residues: CASSDSLNYGYTF. The CDR3 coding sequence is TGTGCCAGCAGCGACAGTTTAAACTATGGCTACACCTTC. The chain joins TRBV2 to TRBJ1-2; perhaps TRBD1 as D (5 bases). This CDR3 has 13 residues. Trimming took off 6 bases at V and 2 bases at J, with 10 bases between the two ends. The V gene's germline CDR1 is SNHLY and CDR2 FYNNEI.